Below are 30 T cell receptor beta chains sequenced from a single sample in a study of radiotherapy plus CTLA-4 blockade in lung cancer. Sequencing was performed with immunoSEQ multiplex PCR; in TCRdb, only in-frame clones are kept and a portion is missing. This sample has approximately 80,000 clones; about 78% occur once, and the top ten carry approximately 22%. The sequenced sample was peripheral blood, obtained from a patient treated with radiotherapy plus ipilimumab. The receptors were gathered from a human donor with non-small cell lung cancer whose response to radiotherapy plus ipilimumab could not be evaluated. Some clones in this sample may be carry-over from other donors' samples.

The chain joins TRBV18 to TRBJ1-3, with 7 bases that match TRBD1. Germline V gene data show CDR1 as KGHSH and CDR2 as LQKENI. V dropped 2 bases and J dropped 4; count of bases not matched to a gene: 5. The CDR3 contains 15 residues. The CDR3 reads CASSPSTGRGNTIYF. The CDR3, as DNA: TGTGCCAGCTCACCATCGACAGGGAGGGGAAACACCATATATTTT.

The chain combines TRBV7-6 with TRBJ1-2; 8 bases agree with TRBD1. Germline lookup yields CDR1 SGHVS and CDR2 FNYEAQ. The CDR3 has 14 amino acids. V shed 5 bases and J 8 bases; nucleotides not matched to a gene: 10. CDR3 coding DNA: TGTGCCAGCAGCGCTCAGGGGGCGTTGGGGGGCTACACCTTC. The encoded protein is CASSAQGALGGYTF.

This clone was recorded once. In DNA form, the CDR3 reads TGTGCCAGCAGTTTGGAGGGGGCGAGCTATGGCTACACCTTC. Its translation: CASSLEGASYGYTF. This chain uses TRBV27 with TRBJ1-2; 7 bases are a match to TRBD1. The CDR3 loop spans 14 amino acids. V gave up 3 bases and J gave up 4 bases; unmatched junction bases: 5. Germline V gene lookup returns CDR1 MNHEY and CDR2 SMNVEV (reference sequence).

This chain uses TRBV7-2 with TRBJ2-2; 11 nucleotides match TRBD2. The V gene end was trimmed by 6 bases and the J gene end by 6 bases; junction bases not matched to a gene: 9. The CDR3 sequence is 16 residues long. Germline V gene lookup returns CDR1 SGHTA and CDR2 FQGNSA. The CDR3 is CASRISGGGYPGELFF. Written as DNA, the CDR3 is TGTGCCAGCAGGATTAGCGGGGGGGGGTACCCCGGGGAGCTGTTTTTT. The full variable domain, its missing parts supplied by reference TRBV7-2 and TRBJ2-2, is GAGVSQSPSNKVTEKGKDVELRCDPISGHTALYWYRQSLGQGLEFLIYFQGNSAPDKSGLPSDRFSAERTGGSVSTLTIQRTQQEDSAVYLCASRISGGGYPGELFFGEGSRLTVL.

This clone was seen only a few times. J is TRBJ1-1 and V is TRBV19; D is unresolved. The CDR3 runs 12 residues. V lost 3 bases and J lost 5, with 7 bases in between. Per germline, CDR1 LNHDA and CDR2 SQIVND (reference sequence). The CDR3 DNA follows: TGTGCCAGTAGTATGAGAGGGACTGAAGCTTTCTTT. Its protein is CASSMRGTEAFF.

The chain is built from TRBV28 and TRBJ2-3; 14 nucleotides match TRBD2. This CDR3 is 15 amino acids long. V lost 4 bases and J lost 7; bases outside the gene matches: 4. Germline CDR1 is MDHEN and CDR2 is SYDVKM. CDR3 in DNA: TGTGCCAGCAGTTCGACTAGCGGGGGGGATAATACGCAGTATTTT. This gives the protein CASSSTSGGDNTQYF.

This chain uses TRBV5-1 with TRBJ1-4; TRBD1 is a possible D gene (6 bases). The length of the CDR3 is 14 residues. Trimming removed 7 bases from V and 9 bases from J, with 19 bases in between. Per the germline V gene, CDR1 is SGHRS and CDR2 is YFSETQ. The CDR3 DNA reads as TGCGCCAGCTCGCAGGGGTCGTTACTTAAAAAACTGTTTTTT. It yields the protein CASSQGSLLKKLFF.

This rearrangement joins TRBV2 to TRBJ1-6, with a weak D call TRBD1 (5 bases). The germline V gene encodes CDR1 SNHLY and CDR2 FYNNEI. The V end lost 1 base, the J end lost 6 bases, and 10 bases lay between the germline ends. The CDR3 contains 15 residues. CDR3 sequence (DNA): TGTGCCAGCAGTGAAGAACAGGCCCGTAATTCACCCCTCCACTTT. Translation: CASSEEQARNSPLHF.

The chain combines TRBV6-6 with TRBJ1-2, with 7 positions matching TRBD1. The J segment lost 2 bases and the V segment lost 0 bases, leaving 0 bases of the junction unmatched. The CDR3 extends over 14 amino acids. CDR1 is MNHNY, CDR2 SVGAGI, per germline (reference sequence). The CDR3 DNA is TGTGCCAGCAGTTACTCAGGGGGCAACTATGGCTACACCTTC. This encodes CASSYSGGNYGYTF.

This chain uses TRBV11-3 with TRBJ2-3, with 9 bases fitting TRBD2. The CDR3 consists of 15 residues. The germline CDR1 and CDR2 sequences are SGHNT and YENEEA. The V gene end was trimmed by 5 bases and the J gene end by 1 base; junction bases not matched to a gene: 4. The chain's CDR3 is CASSPLAGGTDTQYF. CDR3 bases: TGTGCCAGCAGCCCTTTAGCGGGAGGCACAGATACGCAGTATTTT.

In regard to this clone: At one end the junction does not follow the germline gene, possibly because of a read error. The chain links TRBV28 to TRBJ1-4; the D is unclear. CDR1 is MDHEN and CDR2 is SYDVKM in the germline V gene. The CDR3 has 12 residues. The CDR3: CASSWTIEKLFF. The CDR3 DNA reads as TGTGCCAGCAGTTGGACTATTGAAAAACTGTTTTTT.

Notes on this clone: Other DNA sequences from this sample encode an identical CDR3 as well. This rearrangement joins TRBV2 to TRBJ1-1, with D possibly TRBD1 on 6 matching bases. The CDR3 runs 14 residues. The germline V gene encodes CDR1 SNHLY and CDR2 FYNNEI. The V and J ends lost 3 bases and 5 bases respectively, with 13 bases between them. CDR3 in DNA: TGTGCCAGCAGTGACAGGGGCTTGGGAACTGAAGCTTTCTTT. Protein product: CASSDRGLGTEAFF.

Written as DNA, the CDR3 is TGTGCCAGCAGTTCCTCACGCGGGACTAGTGCCCAAGAGACCCAGTACTTC. Translation gives CASSSSRGTSAQETQYF. The gene calls are TRBV28 and TRBJ2-5, with 8 bases that match TRBD2. Looked up from germline, CDR1 is MDHEN and CDR2 is SYDVKM. The CDR3 runs 17 residues. Trimming removed 4 bases from V and 1 base from J; junction bases left unmatched: 11.

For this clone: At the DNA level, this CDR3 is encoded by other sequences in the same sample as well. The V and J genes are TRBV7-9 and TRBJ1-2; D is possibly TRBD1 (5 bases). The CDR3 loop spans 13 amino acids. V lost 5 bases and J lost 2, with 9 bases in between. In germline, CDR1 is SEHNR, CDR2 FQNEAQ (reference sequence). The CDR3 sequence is CASSGALNYGYTF. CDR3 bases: TGTGCCAGCAGCGGGGCTTTAAACTATGGCTACACCTTC.

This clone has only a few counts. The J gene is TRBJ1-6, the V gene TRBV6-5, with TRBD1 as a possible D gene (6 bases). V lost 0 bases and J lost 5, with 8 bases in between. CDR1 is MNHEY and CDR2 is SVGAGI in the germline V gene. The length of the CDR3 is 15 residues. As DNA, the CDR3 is TGTGCCAGCAGTTACTCGGGGGCGGATAATTCACCCCTCCACTTT. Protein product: CASSYSGADNSPLHF.

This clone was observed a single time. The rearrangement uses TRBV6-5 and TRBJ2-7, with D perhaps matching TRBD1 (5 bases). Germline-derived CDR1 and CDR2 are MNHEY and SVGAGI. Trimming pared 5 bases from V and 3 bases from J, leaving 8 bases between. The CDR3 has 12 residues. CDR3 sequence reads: CASSRQFYEQYF. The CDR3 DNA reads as TGTGCCAGCAGTCGACAGTTCTACGAGCAGTACTTC.

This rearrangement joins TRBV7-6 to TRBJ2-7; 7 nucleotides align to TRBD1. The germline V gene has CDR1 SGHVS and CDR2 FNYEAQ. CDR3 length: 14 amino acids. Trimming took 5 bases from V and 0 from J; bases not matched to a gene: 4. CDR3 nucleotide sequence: TGTGCCAGCAGCACGGGGACAGTCTCCTACGAGCAGTACTTC. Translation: CASSTGTVSYEQYF.

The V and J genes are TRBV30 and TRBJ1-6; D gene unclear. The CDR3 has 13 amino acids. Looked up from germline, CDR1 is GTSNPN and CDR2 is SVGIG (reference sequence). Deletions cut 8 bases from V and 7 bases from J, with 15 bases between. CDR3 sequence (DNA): TGTGCCCAATCTTCCCTGAGGAATTCACCCCTCCACTTT. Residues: CAQSSLRNSPLHF.

The CDR3: CASSLASGGPAEQYF. The CDR3 bases are TGCGCCAGCAGCTTAGCCTCGGGGGGGCCGGCCGAGCAGTACTTC. The J gene is TRBJ2-7, the V gene TRBV5-1; 8 bases line up with TRBD2. This CDR3 is built from 15 residues. The germline CDR1 and CDR2 sequences are SGHRS and YFSETQ. V dropped 2 bases and J dropped 6; count of bases not matched to a gene: 10.

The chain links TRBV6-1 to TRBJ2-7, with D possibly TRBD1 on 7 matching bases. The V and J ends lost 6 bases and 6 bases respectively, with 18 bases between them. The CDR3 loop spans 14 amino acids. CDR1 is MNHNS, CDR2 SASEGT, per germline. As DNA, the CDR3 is TGTGCCAGCAGCGGGGCCCGACAGGGAGGCGAGCAGTACTTC. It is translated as CASSGARQGGEQYF.

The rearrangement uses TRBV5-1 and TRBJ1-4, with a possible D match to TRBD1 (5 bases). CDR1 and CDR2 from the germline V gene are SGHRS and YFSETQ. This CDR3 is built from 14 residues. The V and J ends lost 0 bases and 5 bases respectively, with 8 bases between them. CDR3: CASSLAPGNEKLFF. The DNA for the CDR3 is TGCGCCAGCAGCTTGGCCCCAGGGAATGAAAAACTGTTTTTT.

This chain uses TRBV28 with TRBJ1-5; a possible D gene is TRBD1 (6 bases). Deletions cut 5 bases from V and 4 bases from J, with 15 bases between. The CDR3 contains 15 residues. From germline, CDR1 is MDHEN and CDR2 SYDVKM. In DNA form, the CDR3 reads TGTGCCAGCAGTCTCGGACAGCTATGGAATCAGCCCCAGCATTTT. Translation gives CASSLGQLWNQPQHF.

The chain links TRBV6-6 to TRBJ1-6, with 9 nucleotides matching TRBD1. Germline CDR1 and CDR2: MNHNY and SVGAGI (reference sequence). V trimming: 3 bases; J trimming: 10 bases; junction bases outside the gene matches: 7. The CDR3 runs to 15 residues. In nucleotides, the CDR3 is TGTGCCAGCAGTTATACGGGACAGGGCCGATCACCCCTCCACTTT. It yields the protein CASSYTGQGRSPLHF.

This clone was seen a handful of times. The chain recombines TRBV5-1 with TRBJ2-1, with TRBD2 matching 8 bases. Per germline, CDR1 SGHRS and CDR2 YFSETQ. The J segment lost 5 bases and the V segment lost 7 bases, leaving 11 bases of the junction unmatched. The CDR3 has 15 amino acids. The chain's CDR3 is CASGPLGGDNNEQFF. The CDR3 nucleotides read TGCGCCAGCGGCCCTCTCGGGGGGGACAACAATGAGCAGTTCTTC.

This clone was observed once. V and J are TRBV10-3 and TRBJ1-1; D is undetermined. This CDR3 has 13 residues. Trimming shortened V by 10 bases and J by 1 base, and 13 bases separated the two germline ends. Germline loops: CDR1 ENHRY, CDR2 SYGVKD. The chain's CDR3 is CANADRENTEAFF. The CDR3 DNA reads TGTGCCAACGCCGACCGGGAGAACACTGAAGCTTTCTTT.

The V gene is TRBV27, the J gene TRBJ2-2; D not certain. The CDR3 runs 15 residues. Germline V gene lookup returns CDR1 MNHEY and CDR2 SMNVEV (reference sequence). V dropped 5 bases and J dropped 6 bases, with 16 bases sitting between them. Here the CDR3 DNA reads TGTGCCAGCAGTGCCGCATCCCCTCAGGCCGGGGAGCTGTTTTTT. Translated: CASSAASPQAGELFF.

The CDR3 is CASSSQGGLYNEQFF. The CDR3 bases are TGTGCCAGCAGCTCACAGGGTGGACTTTACAATGAGCAGTTCTTC. The rearrangement uses TRBV5-6 and TRBJ2-1; perhaps TRBD1 as D (6 bases). Looked up from germline, CDR1 is SGHDT and CDR2 is YYEEEE. The CDR3 runs to 15 residues. V lost 3 bases to trimming and J lost 4 bases, with 14 bases between them.

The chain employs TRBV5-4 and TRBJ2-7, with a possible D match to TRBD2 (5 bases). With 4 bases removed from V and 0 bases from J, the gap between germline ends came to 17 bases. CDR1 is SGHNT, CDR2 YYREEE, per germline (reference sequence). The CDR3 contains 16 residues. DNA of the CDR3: TGTGCCAGCAGCCGAACCATCGGGGATAGCTCCTACGAGCAGTACTTC. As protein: CASSRTIGDSSYEQYF.

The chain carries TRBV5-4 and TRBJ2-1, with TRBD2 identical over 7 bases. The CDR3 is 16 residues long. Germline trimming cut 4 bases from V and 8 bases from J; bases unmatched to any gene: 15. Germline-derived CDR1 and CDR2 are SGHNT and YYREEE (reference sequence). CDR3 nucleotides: TGTGCCAGCAGCCTGAGTGGGGGGGACCTCAATGATGAGCAGTTCTTC. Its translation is CASSLSGGDLNDEQFF.

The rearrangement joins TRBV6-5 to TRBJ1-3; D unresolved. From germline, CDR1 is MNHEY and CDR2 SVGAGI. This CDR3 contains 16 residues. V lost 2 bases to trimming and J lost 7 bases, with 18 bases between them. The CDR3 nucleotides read TGTGCCAGCAGTTACGAAGCGGTCGCCGCGCGGAACACCATATATTTT. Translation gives CASSYEAVAARNTIYF.